Listed below are T cell receptor beta chains from one sample, sequenced in a study of technical replicates of blood from a handful of donors. This table comes from immunoSEQ multiplex PCR, and its TCRdb copy is limited to in-frame clones, with some not included. The top ten clones hold around 0.37% of a sample with about 71,000 clones, roughly 89% of them seen once. Sequencing was done on a sample of T cells isolated from PBMCs. All receptors come from a human donor in good health. Each CDR3 is given with its conserved first and last residue. Each record gives: CDR3 length, clone size, D gene, V gene, J gene, CDR3 DNA, CDR3 protein. The D gene is left open where the match is weak. A clone size is listed for some rows: how often the clone was seen (once, few, many), or a class if it is expanded.

16	NA	NA	TRBV30	TRBJ1-5	TGTGCCTCGACAGAATCAGGATTGAAGAGCAATCAGCCCCAGCATTTT	CASTESGLKSNQPQHF
14	NA	NA	TRBV7-2	TRBJ2-2	TGTGCCAGCAGCTTAGTGGCGGGTCCCGGGGAGCTGTTTTTT	CASSLVAGPGELFF
13	NA	NA	TRBV27	TRBJ2-5	TGTGCCAGCAGTCCGGGGGTGCAAGAGACCCAGTACTTC	CASSPGVQETQYF
14	NA	TRBD1	TRBV2	TRBJ2-5	TGTGCCAGCAGTACCGGGACAGGGGGGGAGACCCAGTACTTC	CASSTGTGGETQYF
17	NA	TRBD1	TRBV4-1	TRBJ1-2	TGCGCCAGCAGCCACGTACTTATCCGGGACAGGGGGCACGGCTACACCTTC	CASSHVLIRDRGHGYTF
18	NA	NA	TRBV14	TRBJ2-3	TGTGCCAGCAGCCAAGATCAATCCAGGGCCTTCCCCACAGATACGCAGTATTTT	CASSQDQSRAFPTDTQYF
14	once	NA	TRBV6-1	TRBJ2-5	TGTGCCAGCACCTATCTAGCGATCCAAGAGACCCAGTACTTC	CASTYLAIQETQYF
16	NA	TRBD2	TRBV14	TRBJ2-2	TGTGCCAGCAGCCAACTAGCGGGAGTGTCCACCGGGGAGCTGTTTTTT	CASSQLAGVSTGELFF
16	NA	TRBD1	TRBV9	TRBJ2-3	TGTGCCAGCAGCGTAATCCCAGGGGGCATTACAGATACGCAGTATTTT	CASSVIPGGITDTQYF
15	NA	NA	TRBV7-9	TRBJ1-4	TGTGCCAGCAGCTTACTCGGGGATCGGGATGAAAAACTGTTTTTT	CASSLLGDRDEKLFF
16	NA	TRBD2	TRBV7-2	TRBJ2-7	TGTGCCAGCAGCCCCCCGGGGGGGCGGCGGTCCTACGAGCAGTACTTC	CASSPPGGRRSYEQYF
11	NA	NA	TRBV28	TRBJ2-7	TGTGCCAGCAGGGGGGGCTACGAGCAGTACTTC	CASRGGYEQYF
16	NA	NA	TRBV27	TRBJ1-5	TGTGCCAGCAGTGGTACTCCGTGGCGGGGTACTCAGCCCCAGCATTTT	CASSGTPWRGTQPQHF
18	NA	NA	TRBV27	TRBJ2-1	TGTGCCAGCAGTTTCCTCTCAGGTAGCGTGAGCCCCTACAATGAGCAGTTCTTC	CASSFLSGSVSPYNEQFF
15	NA	NA	TRBV4-1	TRBJ2-1	TGCGCCAGCAGCCAAGAAGGATCTCCCGGGAATGAGCAGTTCTTC	CASSQEGSPGNEQFF
12	NA	TRBD1	TRBV6-1	TRBJ2-7	TGTGCCAGCCGGGACAGTGAATACGAGCAGTACTTC	CASRDSEYEQYF
14	NA	TRBD1	TRBV28	TRBJ1-2	TGTGCCAGCAGTCGGGACAGGGCTAACTATGGCTACACCTTC	CASSRDRANYGYTF
14	NA	TRBD1	TRBV27	TRBJ2-7	TGTGCCAGCAGTATAGACAGGGTTTCCTACGAGCAGTACTTC	CASSIDRVSYEQYF
15	NA	TRBD1	TRBV13	TRBJ1-3	TGTGCCAGCAGCTTCTGGACAGGCTCTGGAAACACCATATATTTT	CASSFWTGSGNTIYF
11	NA	NA	TRBV2	TRBJ1-1	TGTGCCAGCCAAACTAACACTGAAGCTTTCTTT	CASQTNTEAFF
15	NA	TRBD2	TRBV7-9	TRBJ2-1	TGTGCCAGCAGCTACCTAGCGGTAAGCTACAATGAGCAGTTCTTC	CASSYLAVSYNEQFF
15	NA	TRBD1	TRBV2	TRBJ2-1	TGTGCCAGCAGTTTTGGACAGGGGAATTTGGATGAGCAGTTCTTC	CASSFGQGNLDEQFF
16	NA	NA	TRBV4-2	TRBJ2-5	TGTGCCAGCAGCCAAGATGATCTAGCCAACCAAGAGACCCAGTACTTC	CASSQDDLANQETQYF
15	NA	TRBD1	TRBV5-1	TRBJ1-1	TGCGCCAGCAGCTGGGGGACAGGAGAGAACACTGAAGCTTTCTTT	CASSWGTGENTEAFF
13	NA	NA	TRBV28	TRBJ2-1	TGTGCCAGCAGCCAAGACCGGGACAATGAGCAGTTCTTC	CASSQDRDNEQFF
14	NA	NA	TRBV2	TRBJ1-1	TGTGCCAGCAGTGTCCCCTCCGGTGGCACTGAAGCTTTCTTT	CASSVPSGGTEAFF
16	NA	NA	TRBV13	TRBJ2-3	TGTGCCAGCAGCTTAGTAACGGGAGAAGGCACAGATACGCAGTATTTT	CASSLVTGEGTDTQYF
16	NA	TRBD1	TRBV18	TRBJ2-7	TGTGCCAGCTCACCACGGTCAGGCCAGGGGGCCAACGAGCAGTACTTC	CASSPRSGQGANEQYF
14	NA	TRBD1	TRBV6-1	TRBJ2-5	TGTGCCAGCAGCCCACAGGGGGACCAAGAGACCCAGTACTTC	CASSPQGDQETQYF
14	NA	NA	TRBV7-9	TRBJ1-4	TGTGCCAGCAGCTCAGGATTGGGTAATGAAAAACTGTTTTTT	CASSSGLGNEKLFF
16	NA	NA	TRBV9	TRBJ2-2	TGTGCCAGCAGCCAACGGACAGCCCCTTACACCGGGGAGCTGTTTTTT	CASSQRTAPYTGELFF
13	NA	NA	TRBV27	TRBJ2-7	TGTGCCAGCAGCCAAAACAGGGTGAGGGAGCAGTACTTC	CASSQNRVREQYF
13	NA	NA	TRBV2	TRBJ1-5	TGTGCCAGCTTGGGCGGGGAGCATCAGCCCCAGCATTTT	CASLGGEHQPQHF
12	NA	NA	TRBV7-9	TRBJ1-1	TGTGCCAGCAGCTTAGGGGGGGTTGAAGCTTTCTTT	CASSLGGVEAFF
11	NA	NA	TRBV11-2	TRBJ2-2	TGTGCCAGCAGCGCGGGGAGGGAGCTGTTTTTT	CASSAGRELFF
14	NA	TRBD1	TRBV19	TRBJ1-1	TGTGCCACTCATTTAAGGGGGCGGTGGACTGAAGCTTTCTTT	CATHLRGRWTEAFF
14	NA	TRBD2	TRBV6-1	TRBJ2-1	TGTGCCAGCAGTGGGACTAGCTGGAGCGATGAGCAGTTCTTC	CASSGTSWSDEQFF
13	NA	NA	TRBV4-1	TRBJ2-1	TGCGCCAGCAGCCAAGCCTTATCGGATGAGCAGTTCTTC	CASSQALSDEQFF
16	NA	TRBD2	TRBV5-8	TRBJ2-3	TGTGCCAGCAGCTTGCAGCATAGCGGGAGAACAGATACGCAGTATTTT	CASSLQHSGRTDTQYF
16	once	NA	TRBV4-3	TRBJ1-1	TGCGCCAGCAGCCAAGAAACAACCTTCATGAACACTGAAGCTTTCTTT	CASSQETTFMNTEAFF
16	NA	NA	TRBV10-3	TRBJ2-1	TGTGCCATCAGGCCGGGGGCAGGGGGTATTGACAATGAGCAGTTCTTC	CAIRPGAGGIDNEQFF
13	NA	NA	TRBV29-1	TRBJ2-7	TGCAGCGTTTCCGGGACTTCCGCCTACGAGCAGTACTTC	CSVSGTSAYEQYF
15	NA	TRBD1	TRBV6-5	TRBJ1-5	TGTGCCAGCAGTTACTCCAGGGGGTCAAAACAGCCCCAGCATTTT	CASSYSRGSKQPQHF
14	NA	NA	TRBV29-1	TRBJ1-2	TGCAGCGTTGAAGGCTTGGACAGCTCCTATGGCTACACCTTC	CSVEGLDSSYGYTF
18	NA	TRBD2	TRBV7-2	TRBJ2-1	TGTGCCAGCAGCTTAGAGGGGGGACTAGCGGGGATGTACAATGAGCAGTTCTTC	CASSLEGGLAGMYNEQFF
15	NA	TRBD1	TRBV19	TRBJ1-1	TGTGCCAGTAGTTCACCAGGGGGAGAGAACACTGAAGCTTTCTTT	CASSSPGGENTEAFF
15	NA	NA	TRBV7-9	TRBJ1-2	TGTGCCAGCAGCCCCTCGGGACATCTAAACTATGGCTACACCTTC	CASSPSGHLNYGYTF
12	NA	NA	TRBV6-5	TRBJ1-2	TGTGCCAGCAGTTCCCAAAACTATGGCTACACCTTC	CASSSQNYGYTF